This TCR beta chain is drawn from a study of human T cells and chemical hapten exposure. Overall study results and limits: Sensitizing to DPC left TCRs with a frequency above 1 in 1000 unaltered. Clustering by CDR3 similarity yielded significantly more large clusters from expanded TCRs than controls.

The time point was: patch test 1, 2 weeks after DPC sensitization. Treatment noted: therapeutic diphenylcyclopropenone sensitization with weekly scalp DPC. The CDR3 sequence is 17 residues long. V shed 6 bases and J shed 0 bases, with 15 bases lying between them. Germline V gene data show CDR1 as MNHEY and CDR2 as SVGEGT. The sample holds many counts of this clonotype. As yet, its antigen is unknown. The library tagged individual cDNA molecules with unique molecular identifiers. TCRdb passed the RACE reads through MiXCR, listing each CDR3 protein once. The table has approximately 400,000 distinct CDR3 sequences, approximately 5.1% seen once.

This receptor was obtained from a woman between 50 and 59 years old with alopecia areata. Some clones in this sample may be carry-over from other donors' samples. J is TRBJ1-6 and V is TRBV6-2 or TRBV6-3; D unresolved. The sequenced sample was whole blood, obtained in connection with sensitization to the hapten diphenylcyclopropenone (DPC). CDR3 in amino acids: CASSGLEASSYNSPLHF. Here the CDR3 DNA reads TGTGCCAGCAGCGGCCTGGAGGCCAGCTCCTATAATTCACCCCTCCACTTT.